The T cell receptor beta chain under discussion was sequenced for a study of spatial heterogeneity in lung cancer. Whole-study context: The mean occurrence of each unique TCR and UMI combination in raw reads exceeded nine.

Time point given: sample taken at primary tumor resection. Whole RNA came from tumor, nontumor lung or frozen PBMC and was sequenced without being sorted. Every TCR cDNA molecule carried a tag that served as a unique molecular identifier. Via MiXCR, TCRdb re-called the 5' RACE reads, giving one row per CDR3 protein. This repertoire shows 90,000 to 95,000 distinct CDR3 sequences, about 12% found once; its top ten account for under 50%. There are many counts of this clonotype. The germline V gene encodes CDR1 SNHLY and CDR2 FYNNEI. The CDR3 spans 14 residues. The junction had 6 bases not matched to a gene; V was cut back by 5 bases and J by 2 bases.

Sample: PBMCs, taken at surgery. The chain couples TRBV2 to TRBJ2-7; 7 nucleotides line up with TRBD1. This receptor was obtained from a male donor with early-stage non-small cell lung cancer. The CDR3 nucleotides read TGTGCCAGCAGTTTGGACAGGCTTGCCTACGAGCAGTACTTC. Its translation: CASSLDRLAYEQYF.